The rows below give T cell receptor beta chains drawn from one sample of a study of metastatic and nonmetastatic thyroid tumors. TCRdb re-called the PCR reads with MiXCR. The table records about 42,000 clones, about 12% of them present only once. Sequenced sample: blood. The receptors were gathered from a male donor with papillary thyroid cancer or a benign thyroid nodule (not recorded which). Some clones in this sample may be carry-over from other donors' samples. CDR3s include the opening cysteine and the closing phenylalanine or tryptophan. Fields, in order: V gene, J gene, D gene, clone size, CDR3 DNA, CDR3 protein. A D gene is named only where the DNA matches it firmly. A clone size is listed for some rows: how often the clone was seen (once, few, many), or a class if it is expanded.

V gene: TRBV6-4; J gene: TRBJ2-4; D gene: TRBD2; clone size: many; CDR3 DNA: TGTGCCAGCAGTGACTCGGCTAGCGGGGGCGGTGGCATTCAGTACTTC; CDR3 protein: CASSDSASGGGGIQYF
V gene: TRBV19; J gene: TRBJ2-3; D gene: NA; clone size: NA; CDR3 DNA: TGTGCCAGTAGTATCCCTAGAGGCACAGATACGAAGTATTTT; CDR3 protein: CASSIPRGTDTKYF
V gene: TRBV9; J gene: TRBJ2-2; D gene: NA; clone size: NA; CDR3 DNA: TGTGCCAGCAGCGTAGATGTCGGGAACACCGGGGAGCTGTTTTTT; CDR3 protein: CASSVDVGNTGELFF
V gene: TRBV7-2; J gene: TRBJ1-2; D gene: NA; clone size: many; CDR3 DNA: TGTGCCAGCAGCTTAGCGAGACGGTCGACCTATGGCTACACCTTC; CDR3 protein: CASSLARRSTYGYTF
V gene: TRBV3-1; J gene: TRBJ2-1; D gene: TRBD1; clone size: NA; CDR3 DNA: TGTGCCAGCAGCCAAAAGACGGACAGGGGGCCCTACAATGAGCAGTTCTTC; CDR3 protein: CASSQKTDRGPYNEQFF
V gene: TRBV6-5; J gene: TRBJ2-2; D gene: NA; clone size: few; CDR3 DNA: TGCGCCAGCAGTGACTCTACTAGCTCGAACACCGGGGAGCTGTTTTTT; CDR3 protein: CASSDSTSSNTGELFF
V gene: TRBV5-1; J gene: TRBJ2-7; D gene: NA; clone size: many; CDR3 DNA: TGCGCCAGCAGGACCCGGACAGAGATCGGTCTTTGGTACTTC; CDR3 protein: CASRTRTEIGLWYF
V gene: TRBV4-3; J gene: TRBJ2-7; D gene: NA; clone size: many; CDR3 DNA: TGCGCCAGCAGCCATGGGAAGGGGCCCACCTACGAGCAGTACTTC; CDR3 protein: CASSHGKGPTYEQYF
V gene: TRBV7-2; J gene: TRBJ2-7; D gene: NA; clone size: NA; CDR3 DNA: TGTGCCAGCAGCTCTGGACATGGAGTTTATGAGCAGTACTTC; CDR3 protein: CASSSGHGVYEQYF
V gene: TRBV6-2/TRBV6-3; J gene: TRBJ1-1; D gene: NA; clone size: few; CDR3 DNA: TGTGCCAGCAGTTTGAGGCAGGAGGTGACTGAAGCTTTCTTT; CDR3 protein: CASSLRQEVTEAFF
V gene: TRBV6-2/TRBV6-3; J gene: TRBJ2-7; D gene: NA; clone size: NA; CDR3 DNA: TGTGCCAGCAGTTATTCTCCTGAGTGCCCGGACGAGCAGTACTTC; CDR3 protein: CASSYSPECPDEQYF
V gene: TRBV7-2; J gene: TRBJ2-7; D gene: TRBD2; clone size: many; CDR3 DNA: TGTGCCAGCAGCCTACTAGCGGGAGCGTTGTACGAGCAGTACTTC; CDR3 protein: CASSLLAGALYEQYF
V gene: TRBV6-1; J gene: TRBJ1-1; D gene: NA; clone size: NA; CDR3 DNA: TGTGCCAGCAGTGCTACAGGGAAGACTGAAGCTTTCTTT; CDR3 protein: CASSATGKTEAFF
V gene: TRBV6-2/TRBV6-3; J gene: TRBJ2-1; D gene: NA; clone size: many; CDR3 DNA: TGTGCCAGCAGATCAGCCCGGGAGCCGACGAATGAGCAGTTCTTC; CDR3 protein: CASRSAREPTNEQFF
V gene: TRBV18; J gene: TRBJ1-3; D gene: NA; clone size: many; CDR3 DNA: TGTGCCAGCTCAGACGGAGAACGCTCTGGAAACACCATATATTTT; CDR3 protein: CASSDGERSGNTIYF
V gene: TRBV30; J gene: TRBJ2-5; D gene: NA; clone size: many; CDR3 DNA: TGTGCCTGGAGGGCAAGGGGAGAGACCCAGTACTTC; CDR3 protein: CAWRARGETQYF
V gene: TRBV27; J gene: TRBJ2-7; D gene: NA; clone size: medium-sized; CDR3 DNA: TGTGCCAGCAGTTTAAGTGTAAGCGGCACCTACGAGCAGTACTTC; CDR3 protein: CASSLSVSGTYEQYF
V gene: TRBV6-2/TRBV6-3; J gene: TRBJ1-2; D gene: NA; clone size: few; CDR3 DNA: TGTGCCAGCAGTACAACAGGGCCGGGCTATGGCTACACCTTC; CDR3 protein: CASSTTGPGYGYTF
V gene: TRBV7-4; J gene: TRBJ1-3; D gene: NA; clone size: many; CDR3 DNA: TGTGCCGGGGAACGCAGTGGGGGAAACACCATATATTTT; CDR3 protein: CAGERSGGNTIYF
V gene: TRBV19; J gene: TRBJ2-7; D gene: NA; clone size: many; CDR3 DNA: TGTGCCAGTAGTCTGGGGCAGGGGAACTCCTACGAGCAGTACTTC; CDR3 protein: CASSLGQGNSYEQYF
V gene: TRBV12-3/TRBV12-4; J gene: TRBJ2-2; D gene: TRBD2; clone size: many; CDR3 DNA: TGTGCCAGCAGACCAACTAGCGGGATTCGTTCCGGGGAGCTGTTTTTT; CDR3 protein: CASRPTSGIRSGELFF
V gene: TRBV11-1; J gene: TRBJ2-1; D gene: NA; clone size: many; CDR3 DNA: TGTGCCAGCAGCTTAAGGTGGACTACCGGCATGGGTGAGCAGTTCTTC; CDR3 protein: CASSLRWTTGMGEQFF
V gene: TRBV25-1; J gene: TRBJ1-2; D gene: TRBD1; clone size: many; CDR3 DNA: TGTGCCAGCAGCCCGGGACAGAACTATGGCTACACCTTC; CDR3 protein: CASSPGQNYGYTF
V gene: TRBV28; J gene: TRBJ2-7; D gene: TRBD1; clone size: many; CDR3 DNA: TGTGCCAGCAGTCCCCCGCCCGGGACAGGGTACCCCGAGCAGTACTTC; CDR3 protein: CASSPPPGTGYPEQYF
V gene: TRBV11-2; J gene: TRBJ1-4; D gene: NA; clone size: many; CDR3 DNA: TGTGCCAGCAGCTTAGATCGGTGGGAACAACTGTTTTTT; CDR3 protein: CASSLDRWEQLFF
V gene: TRBV19; J gene: TRBJ2-1; D gene: TRBD2; clone size: NA; CDR3 DNA: TGTGCCAGTAGTACCCGGACAGGAGACCTTACTACTAGCGGGGACTCCTACAATGAGCAGTTCTTC; CDR3 protein: CASSTRTGDLTTSGDSYNEQFF